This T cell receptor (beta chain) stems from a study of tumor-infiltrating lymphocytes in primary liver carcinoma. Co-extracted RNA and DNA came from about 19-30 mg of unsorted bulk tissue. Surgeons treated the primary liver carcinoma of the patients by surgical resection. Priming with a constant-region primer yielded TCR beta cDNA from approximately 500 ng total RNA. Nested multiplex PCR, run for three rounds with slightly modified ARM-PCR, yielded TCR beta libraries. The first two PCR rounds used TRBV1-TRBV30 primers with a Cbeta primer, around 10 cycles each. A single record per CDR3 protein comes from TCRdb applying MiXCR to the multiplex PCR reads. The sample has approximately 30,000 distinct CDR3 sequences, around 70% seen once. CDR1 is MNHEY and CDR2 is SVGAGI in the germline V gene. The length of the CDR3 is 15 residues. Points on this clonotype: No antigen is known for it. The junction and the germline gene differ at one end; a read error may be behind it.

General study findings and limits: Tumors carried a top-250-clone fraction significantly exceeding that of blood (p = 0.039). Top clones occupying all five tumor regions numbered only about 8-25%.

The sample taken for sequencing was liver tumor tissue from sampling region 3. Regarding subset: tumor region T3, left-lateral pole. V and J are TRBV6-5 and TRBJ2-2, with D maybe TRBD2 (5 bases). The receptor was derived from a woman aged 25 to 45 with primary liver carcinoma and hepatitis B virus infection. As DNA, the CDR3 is TGTGCCAGCAGTCCGCGGGCATGGTTCACCGGGGAGCTTTTTTTT. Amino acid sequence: CASSPRAWFTGELFF.